The following is a T cell receptor beta chain sequence with its context. This clonotype was counted many times. What this receptor recognizes is not known. The input lacks base qualities; no much larger clone sits a single base away. From cysteine to phenylalanine, the CDR3 is 17 amino acids long. CDR3 DNA only is kept here, 51 bases in frame from base 1. Germline trimming: 6 bases from V, 3 bases from J; junction bases outside gene matches: 9. Sequences SNHLY (CDR1) and FYNNEI (CDR2) are obtained from the germline V gene. Lymph node samples came from the axillary draining lymph nodes of breast cancer patients. The data are from a study of breast tumors, draining lymph nodes, adjacent tissues (dated by TCRdb to about 2016). Some background on the complete study: Breast cancer patients provided tumor, adjacent nontumor tissue and axillary lymph nodes, and the study compared the TCR beta repertoires across these three sources. In human breast cancer, the study set out to evaluate how tumor, surrounding tissue and draining lymph node repertoires relate to one another and whether T cells may move between these sites. What the research found in general, with its limitations: The conclusion that tumor T cells originate in lymph nodes was presented as consistent with a hypothesis rather than as directly demonstrated. Tumor and nontumor tissue repertoires were significantly more similar in luminal-like than in basal-like breast cancer. The data were considered consistent with the idea that most tumor T cells come from the lymph node and then expand in tumor tissue. T-cell repertoire diversity in tumors was found to be lower than in lymph nodes but higher than in nontumor tissue, and preferential V and J gene usage was observed.

The sequencer listed for this sample is Illumina HiSeq 2000. Multiplex PCR amplification was used to generate the TCR beta chain libraries. High-throughput sequencing was used to analyze the amplified TCR beta chain products. The raw public data were reprocessed by TCRdb itself: fastp quality trimming at Q25, MiXCR clonotype calling, in-frame beta chains only. All rows with the same CDR3 protein become a single entry with the most common DNA and genes. For this sample there are 120,000 or so distinct CDR3 sequences; nearly 20% appear just once. The top ten constitute around 3.5% of the sample. Specimen: axillary lymph node tissue. This clonotype originated in a female donor with breast cancer. Some clones in this sample may be carry-over from other donors' samples. The chain employs TRBV2 and TRBJ2-6; 9 bases in between match TRBD1. CDR3 region: CASRAGQGLVGANVLTF. The bases are TGTGCCAGCAGAGCGGGACAGGGACTGGTTGGGGCCAACGTCCTGACTTTC.